These T cell receptor beta chains were read from a single sample in a study of T cells expressing NK-cell markers. TCRdb reprocessed the 5' RACE reads, with one entry per CDR3 protein and no DNA. The table lists about 390,000 distinct CDR3 sequences. The material sequenced was blood T cells: a sorted CD56 or NKG2C T cell subset, CD4+ or CD8+ T cells, or bulk PBMC T cells (not recorded which). The receptors here all came from a woman aged 45-65 years in good health. Both conserved end residues are part of each CDR3. The order of the fields is J gene, V gene, CDR3 protein.

TRBJ2-5 | TRBV11-2 | CASSREREGQTQYF
TRBJ1-1 | TRBV27 | CASRVTSGGKTEAFF
TRBJ2-1 | TRBV7-3 | CASSLTSGTGGNEQFF
TRBJ2-7 | TRBV6-6 | CAIDRVTYEQYF
TRBJ2-7 | TRBV5-5 | CASSSAVWEQYF
TRBJ2-7 | TRBV29-1 | CSVESRDRGYEQYF
TRBJ1-1 | TRBV10-3 | CAISDPGTGYTEAFF
TRBJ2-1 | TRBV2 | CASRRDYPGINEQFF
TRBJ2-3 | TRBV6-6 | CASRKVGTDTQYF
TRBJ2-2 | TRBV20-1 | CSVRGRAPGELFF
TRBJ2-1 | TRBV27 | CASRTRTSGYNEQFF
TRBJ2-3 | TRBV27 | CASSLAVGGTDTQYF
TRBJ2-1 | TRBV9 | CASSPHMSYNEQFF
TRBJ2-1 | TRBV7-2 | CASSLAPGNEQFF
TRBJ2-4 | TRBV14 | CASSPRSGFKNIQYF
TRBJ2-7 | TRBV15 | CATSRDLGSYYEQYF
TRBJ2-2 | TRBV5-1 | CASSLVARPNTGELFF
TRBJ2-2 | TRBV5-6 | CASSLVGSGELFF
TRBJ2-7 | TRBV25-1 | CVTGMGYEQYF
TRBJ2-2 | TRBV6-6 | CASMALTTGELFF
TRBJ2-7 | TRBV29-1 | CSSEGPGMADEQYF
TRBJ2-5 | TRBV5-1 | CASSLANRENQETQYF
TRBJ1-1 | TRBV5-6 | CASSLYSGPNTEAFF
TRBJ2-4 | TRBV5-1 | CASSLEPPSGKNIQYF
TRBJ1-3 | TRBV20-1 | CSAREQGLNTIYF
TRBJ1-5 | TRBV6-5 | CASRPWGQGNEPQHF
TRBJ2-7 | TRBV4-1 | CASSQVGLNSYEQYF
TRBJ1-1 | TRBV12-3/TRBV12-4 | CASSGRGGGAFF
TRBJ1-1 | TRBV2 | CASSPGLLTEAFF
TRBJ2-1 | TRBV5-1 | CASSLGYEQFF
TRBJ2-1 | TRBV30 | CAWTGLAGAPVF
TRBJ1-2 | TRBV6-1 | CASSGSLAGGYTF
TRBJ2-5 | TRBV29-1 | CSVSLAGPQETQYF
TRBJ2-1 | TRBV7-9 | CASSFIPEVNEQFF
TRBJ2-1 | TRBV14 | CASSQLLAGGRNEQFF
TRBJ1-2 | TRBV7-6 | CASSPSQGSGYGYTF
TRBJ2-1 | TRBV20-1 | CSASRDATNYNEQFF
TRBJ2-3 | TRBV5-1 | CASSLISPDTDTQYF
TRBJ2-6 | TRBV9 | CASSLRQGLSGANVLTF
TRBJ1-4 | TRBV18 | CASLSGLAEKLFF
TRBJ2-3 | TRBV28 | CASSLREAGPRDTQYF
TRBJ1-2 | TRBV9 | CASNRGGLYGYTF
TRBJ2-4 | TRBV7-9 | CASSWQGDGAKNIQYF
TRBJ2-2 | TRBV7-9 | CASSLPQGYEGSTGELFF
TRBJ2-7 | TRBV29-1 | CSVRFEGSYEQYF
TRBJ2-3 | TRBV2 | CASTADRTGTDTQYF
TRBJ2-2 | TRBV5-1 | CASSLGQGTGELFF
TRBJ2-1 | TRBV20-1 | CSASRFGTGKDEQFF
TRBJ2-3 | TRBV11-3 | CAIQKGGSTDTQYF
TRBJ2-7 | TRBV7-3 | CASSLNLAGDEQYF
TRBJ2-6 | TRBV7-2 | CASSLGDRPSGANVLTF
TRBJ2-5 | TRBV29-1 | CSVERNSGTPETQYF